This TCR beta chain was retrieved from a study of T-cell reconstitution after alpha-beta-depleted transplantation in children. Unique molecular identifiers were incorporated during preparation of the TCRbeta library. TCRdb re-derived calls from the PCR reads in MiXCR, one entry per CDR3 protein. The sample shows about a million distinct CDR3 sequences, about 29% of them seen only once. Germline lookup yields CDR1 SQVTM and CDR2 ANQGSEA. V gave up 6 bases and J gave up 0 bases, with 10 bases separating them. The CDR3 extends over 13 amino acids. This TCR came from a boy under two years old who had a stem cell transplant for SCID, so the T cells may come from the graft donor. The chain has TRBV29-1 and TRBJ2-3; D gene unclear. The source material was PBMCs, mostly from graft donor cells, sampled 360 days after TCRalphabeta/CD19-depleted stem cell transplant. CDR3 protein: CSVLTRSTDTQYF. CDR3 nucleotide sequence: TGCAGCGTCCTGACGCGGAGCACAGATACGCAGTATTTT.